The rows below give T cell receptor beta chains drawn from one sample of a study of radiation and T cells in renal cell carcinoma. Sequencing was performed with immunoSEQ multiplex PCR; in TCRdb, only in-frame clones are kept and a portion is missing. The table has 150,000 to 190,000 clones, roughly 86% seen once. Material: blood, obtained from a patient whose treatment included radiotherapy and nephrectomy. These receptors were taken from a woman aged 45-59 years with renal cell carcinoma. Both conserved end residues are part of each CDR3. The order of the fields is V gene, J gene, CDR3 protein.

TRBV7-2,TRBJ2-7,CASTPGYEQYF
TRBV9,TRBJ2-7,CASSVDSHREQYF
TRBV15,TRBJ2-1,CATSGTTARYNEQFF
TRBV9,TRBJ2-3,CASSPRVGAPIIRTDTQYF
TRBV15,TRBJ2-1,CATSRGQGTYPSNEQFF
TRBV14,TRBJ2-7,CASSQEKRGDEQYF
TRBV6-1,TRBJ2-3,CASSERATSTDTQYF
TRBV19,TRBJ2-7,CASSISASGVGYEQYF
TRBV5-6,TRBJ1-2,CASSWVDRDSGYTF
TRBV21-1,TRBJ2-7,CASSYLPGPGGEQYF
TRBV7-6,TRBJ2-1,CASSPRPSGGPVVNEQFF
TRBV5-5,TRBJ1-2,CASSLAHSANYGYTF
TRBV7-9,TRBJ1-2,CASSLPGFNYGYTF
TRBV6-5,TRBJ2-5,CASSYELQRETQYF
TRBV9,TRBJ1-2,CASSVEDKGYYGYTF
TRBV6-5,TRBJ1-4,CASSLRGQSWEKLFF
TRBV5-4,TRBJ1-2,CASSLEGIYGYTF
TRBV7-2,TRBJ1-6,CASSPDRNSPLHF
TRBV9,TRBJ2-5,CASSGFLQETQYF
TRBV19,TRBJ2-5,CASSLRGAGQETQYF
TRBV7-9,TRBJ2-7,CASSSDRNYEQYF
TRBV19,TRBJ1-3,CASSPTGAGNTIYF
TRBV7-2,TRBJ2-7,CASSPAGGAKQYF
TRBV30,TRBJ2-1,CAWTSGTSGYNEQFF
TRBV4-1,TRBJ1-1,CASSQVRGNSEAFF
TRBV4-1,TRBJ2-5,CASSRATVAGLTQYF
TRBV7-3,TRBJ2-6,CASSLGTSGANVLTF
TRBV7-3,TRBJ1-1,CASSTPRVNTEAFF
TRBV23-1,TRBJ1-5,CASSQSPSGRGNQPQHF
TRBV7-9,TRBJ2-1,CASGEGGNEQFF
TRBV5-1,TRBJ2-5,CASSLDRGGETQYF
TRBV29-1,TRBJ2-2,CSVGGLTNTGELFF
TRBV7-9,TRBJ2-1,CASSWPGTGNNEQFF
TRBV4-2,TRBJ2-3,CASSQSSGGQYF
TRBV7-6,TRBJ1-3,CASSLGTIQSSGNTIYF
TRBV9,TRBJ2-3,CASSVLGFPDTQYF
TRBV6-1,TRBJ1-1,CASRAPGQGTEAFF
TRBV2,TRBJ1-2,CASPKMARDGYTF
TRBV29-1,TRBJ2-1,CSVEDMAVYNEQFF
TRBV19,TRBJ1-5,CASRGGLDSNQPQHF
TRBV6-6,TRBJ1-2,CASSRGIETRNYGYTF
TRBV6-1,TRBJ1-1,CASSVFDTSNTEAFF
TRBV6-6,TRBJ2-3,CASTEPRGGGDTQYF
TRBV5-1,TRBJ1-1,CASSLAGVMNTEAFF
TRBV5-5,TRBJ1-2,CASSLAVTGVNYGYTF
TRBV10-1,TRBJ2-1,CASSEAAGGYNEQFF
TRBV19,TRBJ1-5,CASSIISGGNQPQHF
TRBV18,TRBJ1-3,CASSPQGFSGNTIYF
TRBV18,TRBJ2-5,CASSDPQETQYF